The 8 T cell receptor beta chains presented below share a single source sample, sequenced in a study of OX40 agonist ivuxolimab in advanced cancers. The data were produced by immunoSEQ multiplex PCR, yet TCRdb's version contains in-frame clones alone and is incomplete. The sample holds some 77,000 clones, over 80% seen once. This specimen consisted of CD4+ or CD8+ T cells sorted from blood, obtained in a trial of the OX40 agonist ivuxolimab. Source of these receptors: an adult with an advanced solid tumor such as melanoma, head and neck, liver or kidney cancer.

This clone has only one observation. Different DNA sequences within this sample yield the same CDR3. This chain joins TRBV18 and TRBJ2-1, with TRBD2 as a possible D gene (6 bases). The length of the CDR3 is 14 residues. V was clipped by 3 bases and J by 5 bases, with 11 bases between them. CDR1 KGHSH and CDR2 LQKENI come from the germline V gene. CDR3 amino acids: CASSPRRGDNEQFF. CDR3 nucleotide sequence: TGTGCCAGCTCACCGAGGAGGGGAGACAATGAGCAGTTCTTC.

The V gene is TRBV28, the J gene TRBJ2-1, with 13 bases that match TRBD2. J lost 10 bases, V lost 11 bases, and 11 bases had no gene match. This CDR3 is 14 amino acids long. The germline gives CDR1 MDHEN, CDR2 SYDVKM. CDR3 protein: CARGRMGLAGEQFF. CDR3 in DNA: TGTGCCCGAGGGCGGATGGGACTAGCGGGGGAGCAGTTCTTC.

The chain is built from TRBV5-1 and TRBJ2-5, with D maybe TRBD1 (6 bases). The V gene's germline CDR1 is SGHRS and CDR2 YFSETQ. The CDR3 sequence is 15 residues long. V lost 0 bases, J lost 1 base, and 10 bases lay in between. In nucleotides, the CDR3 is TGCGCCAGCAGCTTGGGGGGGCCTATCCAAGAGACCCAGTACTTC. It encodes CASSLGGPIQETQYF.

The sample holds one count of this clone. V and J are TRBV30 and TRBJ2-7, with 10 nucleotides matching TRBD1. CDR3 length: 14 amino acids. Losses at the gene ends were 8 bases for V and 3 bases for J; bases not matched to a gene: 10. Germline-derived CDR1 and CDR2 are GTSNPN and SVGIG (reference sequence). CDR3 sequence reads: CAAILGQGFYEQYF. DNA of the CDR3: TGTGCCGCAATCCTGGGACAGGGGTTCTACGAGCAGTACTTC.

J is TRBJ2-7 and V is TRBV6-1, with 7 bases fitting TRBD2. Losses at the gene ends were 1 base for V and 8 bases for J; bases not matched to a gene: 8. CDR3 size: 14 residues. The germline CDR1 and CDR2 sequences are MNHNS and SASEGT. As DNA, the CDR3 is TGTGCCAGCAGTGAAGTAACGGGGGGTCGGCAGCAGTACTTC. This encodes CASSEVTGGRQQYF.

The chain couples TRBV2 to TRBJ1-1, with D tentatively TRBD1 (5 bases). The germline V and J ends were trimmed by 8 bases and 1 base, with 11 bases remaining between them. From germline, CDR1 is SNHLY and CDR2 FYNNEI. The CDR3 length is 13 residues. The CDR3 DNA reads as TGTGCCAGCTCGGGGCAGTCGAACACTGAAGCTTTCTTT. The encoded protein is CASSGQSNTEAFF. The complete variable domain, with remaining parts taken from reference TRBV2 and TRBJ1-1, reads EPEVTQTPSHQVTQMGQEVILRCVPISNHLYFYWYRQILGQKVEFLVSFYNNEISEKSEIFDDQFSVERPDGSNFTLKIRSTKLEDSAMYFCASSGQSNTEAFFGQGTRLTVV.

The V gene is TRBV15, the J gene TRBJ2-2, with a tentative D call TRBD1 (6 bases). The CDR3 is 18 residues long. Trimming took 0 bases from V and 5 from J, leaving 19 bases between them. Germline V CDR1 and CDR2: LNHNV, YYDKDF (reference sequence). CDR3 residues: CATSRDAPGALGTGELFF. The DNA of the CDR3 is TGTGCCACCAGCAGAGACGCCCCAGGGGCCCTAGGTACCGGGGAGCTGTTTTTT.

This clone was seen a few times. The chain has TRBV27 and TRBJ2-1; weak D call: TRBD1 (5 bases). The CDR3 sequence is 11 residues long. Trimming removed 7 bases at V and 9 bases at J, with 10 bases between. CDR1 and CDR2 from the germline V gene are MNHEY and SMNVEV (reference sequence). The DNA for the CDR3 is TGTGCCAGCACTGGACAAGCTGAGCAGTTCTTC. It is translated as CASTGQAEQFF.